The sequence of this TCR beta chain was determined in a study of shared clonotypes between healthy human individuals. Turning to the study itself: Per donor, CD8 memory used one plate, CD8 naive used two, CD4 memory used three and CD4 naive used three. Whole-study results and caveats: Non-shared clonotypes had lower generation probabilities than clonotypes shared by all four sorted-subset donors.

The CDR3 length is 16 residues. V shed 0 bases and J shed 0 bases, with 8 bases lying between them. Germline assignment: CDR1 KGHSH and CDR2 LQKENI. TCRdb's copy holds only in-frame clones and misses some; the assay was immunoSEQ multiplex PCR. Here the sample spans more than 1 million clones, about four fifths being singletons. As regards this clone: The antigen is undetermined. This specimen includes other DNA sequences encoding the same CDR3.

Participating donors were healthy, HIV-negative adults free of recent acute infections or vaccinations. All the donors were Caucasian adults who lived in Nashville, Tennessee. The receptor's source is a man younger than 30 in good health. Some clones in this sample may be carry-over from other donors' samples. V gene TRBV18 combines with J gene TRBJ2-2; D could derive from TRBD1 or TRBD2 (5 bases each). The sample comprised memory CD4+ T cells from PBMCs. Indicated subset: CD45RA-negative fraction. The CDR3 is CASSPPRGTNTGELFF. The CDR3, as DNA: TGTGCCAGCTCACCACCGAGGGGCACGAACACCGGGGAGCTGTTTTTT.